This TCR beta chain is from a study of shared T cell receptors in the human thymus. Produced via immunoSEQ multiplex PCR; TCRdb's table is partial and in-frame only. Among more than 550,000 clones, approximately 83% were seen once, and the ten largest hold roughly 0.01%. The germline V and J ends were trimmed by 5 bases and 0 bases, with 17 bases remaining between them. The germline CDR1 and CDR2 sequences are SGHKS and YYEKEE (reference sequence). The CDR3 loop spans 16 amino acids. The same sample was also studied in work on human thymus T cells. In that study: The donor group consisted of healthy Finnish infants who were having corrective surgery for congenital heart defects. Usage of V and J genes appeared biased in thymic and blood repertoires. Related studies noted strongly shared thymic repertoires across unrelated people.

The chain combines TRBV5-5 with TRBJ1-1, with D unresolved. What was sequenced was thymocytes. The clonotype comes from a girl younger than two with a congenital heart defect. The DNA for the CDR3 is TGTGCCAGCAGTTACCTACAGCCTTCTATGAACACTGAAGCTTTCTTT. This sequence encodes CASSYLQPSMNTEAFF.